This entry describes one TCR beta chain. Profiled with immunoSEQ multiplex PCR; TCRdb holds only in-frame clones, not every one. The data show 540,000 or so clones, about 84% seen once. This sample stems from a study of shared T cell receptors in the human thymus. V lost 5 bases and J lost 11; bases outside the gene matches: 13. From germline, CDR1 is MNHEY and CDR2 SMNVEV (reference sequence). The CDR3 has 15 amino acids. Another study also made use of these data, one on human thymus T cells. That source reports: Corrective surgery for congenital heart defects was being performed on the healthy Finnish infants who served as donors. The study used thymus tissue resected during corrective heart surgery. There appeared to be biased usage of V and J genes in thymic and blood repertoires. Thymic repertoires from unrelated individuals overlapped highly, related research reported.

This chain links TRBV27 with TRBJ2-3; 10 bases agree with TRBD2. The clonotype originates from a boy younger than two with a congenital heart defect. Sample: thymocytes. The chain's CDR3 is CASSPGLAIQGGQYF. CDR3 bases: TGTGCCAGCAGTCCGGGACTAGCGATACAGGGAGGGCAGTATTTT.